The 3 T cell receptor beta chains reported below all come from one sample, sequenced in a study of immune characterization of retroperitoneal liposarcoma. TCRdb reprocessed the PCR reads with MiXCR, giving one entry per CDR3 protein. This table holds 10,000 or so distinct CDR3 sequences, about a quarter found once. The sequenced material came from tumor tissue. All receptors derive from a male donor with retroperitoneal liposarcoma.

Comment on this clonotype: This sequence may be a read error, since a much larger clone differs from it by one base. The CDR3 sequence: CATTGLAGGRSGANVLTF. The DNA for the CDR3 is TGTGCCACAACGGGACTAGCGGGAGGGCGGTCTGGGGCCAACGTCCTGACTTTC. The chain recombines TRBV6-1 with TRBJ2-6; TRBD2 aligns across 16 bases. The V segment lost 10 bases and the J segment 1 base; nucleotides outside the gene matches: 7. The CDR3 totals 18 residues. CDR1 and CDR2 from the germline V gene are MNHNS and SASEGT.

This chain connects TRBV7-2 to TRBJ1-5; D ambiguous. V was clipped by 0 bases and J by 6 bases, with 9 bases between them. Germline assignment: CDR1 SGHTA and CDR2 FQGNSA. The CDR3 spans 14 residues. The CDR3 nucleotides read TGTGCCAGCAGCTTAGCCCGCGGCCCTCAGCCCCAGCATTTT. Protein product: CASSLARGPQPQHF.

Within the sample, this clonotype is medium-sized. The rearrangement joins TRBV7-9 to TRBJ2-5; 7 nucleotides match TRBD2. The J call could be wrong; TRBJ2-7 is a better fit for the DNA end. The CDR3 loop spans 15 amino acids. Germline CDR1 SEHNR, CDR2 FQNEAQ (reference sequence). The CDR3 region has the DNA TGTGCCAGCAGCTTAGGCGGGAGCCGGTACTACGAGCAGTACTTC. This codes for CASSLGGSRYYEQYF.